In its sample, the clone carrying this T cell receptor (beta chain) was seen a few times. Its specificity is not known. The source of the sample is a study of T cells after yellow fever vaccination. Study-wide results and limits: Contaminants from the bulk population, in the form of abundant clonotypes, could be found in FACS-sorted repertoires. Reappearing after the booster were most of the clones from primary vaccination (about 96% CD4, 88% CD8).

The CDR3 consists of 12 residues. Looked up from germline, CDR1 is SEHNR and CDR2 is FQNEAQ (reference sequence). Trimming cost V 4 bases and J 6 bases, with 10 bases left between them. They built TCR cDNA with 5'RACE template switching, a step that put in a universal primer site and UMIs. TCRdb used MiXCR to reprocess the 5' RACE reads, holding one entry per CDR3 protein. The sample holds 250,000 to 350,000 distinct CDR3 sequences; approximately 4% are singletons and the top ten take approximately 19%. Sequenced here: PBMCs, sampled 15 days after the yellow fever booster vaccination. This chain uses TRBV7-9 with TRBJ2-7; the D is unclear. This receptor was identified in a man younger than 35 who received the YFV17D yellow fever vaccine. This chain's CDR3 is CASSSEAVEQYV. The CDR3 region has the DNA TGTGCCAGCAGCTCAGAGGCGGTCGAGCAGTACGTC.